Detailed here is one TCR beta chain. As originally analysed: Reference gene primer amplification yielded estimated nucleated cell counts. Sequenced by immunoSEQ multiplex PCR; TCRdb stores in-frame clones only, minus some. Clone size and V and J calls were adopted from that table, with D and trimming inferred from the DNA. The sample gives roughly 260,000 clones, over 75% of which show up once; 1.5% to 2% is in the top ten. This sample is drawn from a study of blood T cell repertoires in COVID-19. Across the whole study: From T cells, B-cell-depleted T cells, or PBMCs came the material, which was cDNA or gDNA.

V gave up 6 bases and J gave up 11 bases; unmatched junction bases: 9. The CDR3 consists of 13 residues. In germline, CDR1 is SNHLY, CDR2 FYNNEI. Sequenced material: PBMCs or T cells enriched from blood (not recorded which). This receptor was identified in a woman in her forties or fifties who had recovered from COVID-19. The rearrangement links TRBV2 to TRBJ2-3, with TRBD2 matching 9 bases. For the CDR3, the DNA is TGTGCCAGCAGACTTGGCGGGAGGGCCGAGCAGTATTTT. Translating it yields CASRLGGRAEQYF. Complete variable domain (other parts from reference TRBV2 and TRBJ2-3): EPEVTQTPSHQVTQMGQEVILRCVPISNHLYFYWYRQILGQKVEFLVSFYNNEISEKSEIFDDQFSVERPDGSNFTLKIRSTKLEDSAMYFCASRLGGRAEQYFGPGTRLTVL.